This passage covers 20 T cell receptor beta chains from one sample sequenced in a study of CD8 T cells in ankylosing spondylitis. Overall study findings and caveats: What appeared characteristic of ankylosing spondylitis blood was a TCR beta motif of eight highly homologous variants.

Their antigen targets remain unknown. TCRdb processed the 5' RACE reads anew with MiXCR; each CDR3 protein has one entry. This sample has around 490,000 distinct CDR3 sequences, with less than 6% found just once. Sequencing input: blood, either unsorted or a sorted T cell fraction (not recorded which). The receptors here all came from a male donor with ankylosing spondylitis.

Many counts were recorded for this clonotype. This sequence joins TRBV5-1 and TRBJ2-7; TRBD2 might be the D (6 bases). The CDR3 is 14 amino acids. Germline CDR1 reads SGHRS; CDR2 reads YFSETQ. Trimming stripped 1 base from V and 3 bases from J, with 11 bases between. The CDR3 nucleotides read TGCGCCAGCAGCTTGTACGGGAGAAACTACGAGCAGTACTTC. As protein: CASSLYGRNYEQYF.

This chain connects TRBV18 to TRBJ2-3; D is possibly TRBD1 (5 bases). Between the trimmed V and J ends, which lost 0 bases and 1 base, there was a span of 11 bases. The CDR3 loop spans 16 amino acids. CDR1 and CDR2 from the germline V gene are KGHSH and LQKENI. The CDR3 region has the DNA TGTGCCAGCTCACCACCCGCAGGGTTGGGCACAGATACGCAGTATTTT. It translates to CASSPPAGLGTDTQYF.

This clonotype was detected ten times or more. This chain links TRBV7-9 with TRBJ1-2, with TRBD1 matching over 7 bases. There are 14 residues in the CDR3. The germline CDR1 and CDR2 sequences are SEHNR and FQNEAQ (reference sequence). The V gene end was trimmed by 5 bases and the J gene end by 4 bases; junction bases not matched to a gene: 7. CDR3 in amino acids: CASSEIDRAYGYTF. CDR3 bases: TGTGCCAGCAGCGAGATAGACAGGGCCTATGGCTACACCTTC.

This clonotype was observed many times. V and J are TRBV11-2 and TRBJ1-1, with TRBD1 identical over 9 bases. CDR1 SGHAT and CDR2 FQNNGV come from the germline V gene. The CDR3 has 15 amino acids. V trimming: 6 bases; J trimming: 7 bases; junction bases outside the gene matches: 12. CDR3 residues: CASSSSRDRVGEAFF. The CDR3 nucleotides read TGTGCCAGCAGTTCGTCCCGGGACAGGGTTGGTGAAGCTTTCTTT.

This clonotype has ten or more counts. V is TRBV4-3 and J is TRBJ2-1; 9 bases line up with TRBD2. The CDR3 contains 16 residues. Trimming cost V 1 base and J 4 bases; bases outside gene matches: 5. Germline V gives CDR1 LGHNA, CDR2 YSLEER. CDR3 residues: CASSQGGTSLYNEQFF. CDR3 coding DNA: TGCGCCAGCAGCCAAGGGGGGACTAGCCTATACAATGAGCAGTTCTTC.

This clonotype was found many times. This chain uses TRBV6-2 or TRBV6-3 with TRBJ1-1; possibly TRBD1 for D (5 bases). Germline V gene data show CDR1 as MNHEY and CDR2 as SVGEGT. The CDR3 is 14 amino acids. Between the trimmed V and J ends, which lost 2 bases and 1 base, there was a span of 8 bases. The CDR3 DNA reads as TGTGCCAGCAGTTACGGGGGGGAGAACACTGAAGCTTTCTTT. This encodes CASSYGGENTEAFF.

In its sample, this clonotype was seen once. The chain carries TRBV28 and TRBJ2-7, with 9 bases aligning to TRBD2. Unmatched junction bases numbered 9, after V lost 6 bases and J lost 0 bases. The CDR3 runs 16 residues. Germline V CDR1 and CDR2: MDHEN, SYDVKM. DNA of the CDR3: TGTGCCAGCAGCCCGTCGGCTAGCGGGGTCTCCTACGAGCAGTACTTC. Protein: CASSPSASGVSYEQYF.

This clonotype was seen only a few times. V usage is TRBV27 and J usage is TRBJ1-4; the D gene is possibly TRBD1 (5 bases). In germline, CDR1 is MNHEY, CDR2 SMNVEV (reference sequence). The CDR3 extends over 17 amino acids. Trimming removed 1 base from V and 3 bases from J, with 15 bases in between. In DNA form, the CDR3 reads TGTGCCAGCAGTTTATGGGGCTGGACCGGGGCTAATGAAAAACTGTTTTTT. Its protein product is CASSLWGWTGANEKLFF. Looking up the rest from reference TRBV27 and TRBJ1-4 gives the full variable domain: EAQVTQNPRYLITVTGKKLTVTCSQNMNHEYMSWYRQDPGLGLRQIYYSMNVEVTDKGDVPEGYKVSRKEKRNFPLILESPSPNQTSLYFCASSLWGWTGANEKLFFGSGTQLSVL.

This clonotype was counted ten times or more. V and J are TRBV7-6 and TRBJ2-7; 7 bases are shared with TRBD2. This CDR3 has 14 amino acids. CDR1 is SGHVS and CDR2 is FNYEAQ in the germline V gene. The V and J ends lost 5 bases and 5 bases, in that order; junction bases with no gene match: 9. The CDR3 nucleotides read TGTGCCAGCAGCGCGGTAAAGGGAGGGGACGAGCAGTACTTC. Its protein product is CASSAVKGGDEQYF.

This clonotype was recorded many times. The DNA of the CDR3 is TGTGCCAGCAGTGAGCGGGAGGAGTCCTACGAGCAGTACTTC. Translation gives CASSEREESYEQYF. The chain employs TRBV27 and TRBJ2-7, with 9 bases fitting TRBD2. V was clipped by 5 bases and J by 1 base; unmatched bases: 3. The CDR3 extends over 14 amino acids. Germline CDR1 is MNHEY and CDR2 is SMNVEV (reference sequence).

This clonotype was detected ten times or more. The chain joins TRBV20-1 to TRBJ1-5; tentatively, D is TRBD1 (5 bases). Germline loops: CDR1 DFQATT, CDR2 SNEGSKA (reference sequence). The V gene lost 6 bases and the J gene lost 10 bases, with 16 bases spanning the gap. The CDR3 runs 12 residues. CDR3 nucleotide sequence: TGCAGTGCAAGGACAAGTGGGGGACCCCAGCATTTT. Translation: CSARTSGGPQHF.

This clonotype was counted many times. V and J are TRBV5-1 and TRBJ2-1; D unresolved. The V end was cut by 0 bases, the J end by 7 bases, with 8 bases between. This CDR3 is built from 13 residues. Germline CDR1 SGHRS, CDR2 YFSETQ. CDR3 DNA: TGCGCCAGCAGCTTGGACAGTTGGAATGAGCAGTTCTTC. Protein sequence: CASSLDSWNEQFF.

This clonotype was observed many times. The V call is TRBV7-9, the J call TRBJ2-7; D tentatively reads TRBD1 or TRBD2 (6 bases each). Germline assignment: CDR1 SEHNR and CDR2 FQNEAQ (reference sequence). Trimming pared 5 bases from V and 3 bases from J, leaving 14 bases between. This CDR3 has 14 amino acids. CDR3: CASSQGGLLYEQYF. The CDR3 bases are TGTGCCAGCAGCCAAGGGGGACTCCTCTACGAGCAGTACTTC.

This clonotype was picked up many times. V usage is TRBV4-2 and J usage is TRBJ1-1; D is ambiguous. The CDR3 is 13 amino acids. The germline CDR1 and CDR2 sequences are LGHNA and YNFKEQ. V shed 0 bases and J shed 4 bases, with 6 bases lying between them. The CDR3 here is CASSQDWVTEAFF. In nucleotides, the CDR3 is TGTGCCAGCAGCCAAGACTGGGTCACTGAAGCTTTCTTT.

In this sample, this clonotype turned up a few times. The chain couples TRBV5-1 to TRBJ2-7; no reliable D call. From germline, CDR1 is SGHRS and CDR2 YFSETQ. The CDR3 is 13 amino acids. V was pared by 4 bases and J by 6 bases, with 14 bases between. CDR3 sequence: CASSPLTAAEQYF. The DNA of the CDR3 is TGCGCCAGCAGCCCCCTGACCGCCGCCGAGCAGTACTTC.

This clonotype appeared once. J is TRBJ1-1 and V is TRBV18; D ambiguous. The CDR3 runs to 13 residues. CDR1 is KGHSH, CDR2 LQKENI, per germline. Trimming pared 4 bases from V and 5 bases from J, leaving 11 bases between. The CDR3 sequence: CASSLECATEAFF. In DNA, the CDR3 is TGTGCCAGCTCACTCGAATGCGCAACTGAAGCTTTCTTT.

In its sample, this clonotype was seen many times. V gene TRBV25-1 combines with J gene TRBJ2-5, with D tentatively TRBD1 (6 bases). This CDR3 spans 13 amino acids. Looked up from germline, CDR1 is MGHDK and CDR2 is SYGVNS. V gave up 7 bases and J gave up 5 bases, with 14 bases separating them. The CDR3 nucleotides are TGTGCCAGCACCAGTCAGGGGCGGGAGACCCAGTACTTC. Amino acids: CASTSQGRETQYF.

The V call is TRBV10-1, the J call TRBJ2-1; TRBD1 is a possible D gene (6 bases). The CDR3 contains 16 residues. V lost 3 bases to trimming and J lost 6 bases, with 18 bases between them. From germline, CDR1 is WNHNN and CDR2 SYGVQD (reference sequence). The CDR3 nucleotides read TGCGCCAGCAGTGACCCAAGGGGGAGACGGCGCAATGAGCAGTTCTTC. Its protein product is CASSDPRGRRRNEQFF.

This clonotype was recorded at least ten times. This chain joins TRBV7-9 and TRBJ1-1; D is uncertain. CDR3 size: 14 residues. V was clipped by 5 bases and J by 1 base, with 11 bases between them. In germline, CDR1 is SEHNR, CDR2 FQNEAQ (reference sequence). The CDR3 sequence is CASSALRKNTEAFF. CDR3 nucleotides: TGTGCCAGCAGCGCCTTGAGAAAGAACACTGAAGCTTTCTTT.

This chain uses TRBV28 with TRBJ2-5; 8 bases line up with TRBD1. The germline V gene has CDR1 MDHEN and CDR2 SYDVKM. With V trimmed by 2 bases and J by 7 bases, 9 bases remained unmatched. CDR3 length equals 15 residues. CDR3 sequence reads: CASSLLGQGMGTQYF. CDR3 sequence (DNA): TGTGCCAGCAGTTTACTAGGACAGGGCATGGGGACCCAGTACTTC. The full variable domain, its missing parts supplied by reference TRBV28 and TRBJ2-5, is DVKVTQSSRYLVKRTGEKVFLECVQDMDHENMFWYRQDPGLGLRLIYFSYDVKMKEKGDIPEGYSVSREKKERFSLILESASTNQTSMYLCASSLLGQGMGTQYFGPGTRLLVL.